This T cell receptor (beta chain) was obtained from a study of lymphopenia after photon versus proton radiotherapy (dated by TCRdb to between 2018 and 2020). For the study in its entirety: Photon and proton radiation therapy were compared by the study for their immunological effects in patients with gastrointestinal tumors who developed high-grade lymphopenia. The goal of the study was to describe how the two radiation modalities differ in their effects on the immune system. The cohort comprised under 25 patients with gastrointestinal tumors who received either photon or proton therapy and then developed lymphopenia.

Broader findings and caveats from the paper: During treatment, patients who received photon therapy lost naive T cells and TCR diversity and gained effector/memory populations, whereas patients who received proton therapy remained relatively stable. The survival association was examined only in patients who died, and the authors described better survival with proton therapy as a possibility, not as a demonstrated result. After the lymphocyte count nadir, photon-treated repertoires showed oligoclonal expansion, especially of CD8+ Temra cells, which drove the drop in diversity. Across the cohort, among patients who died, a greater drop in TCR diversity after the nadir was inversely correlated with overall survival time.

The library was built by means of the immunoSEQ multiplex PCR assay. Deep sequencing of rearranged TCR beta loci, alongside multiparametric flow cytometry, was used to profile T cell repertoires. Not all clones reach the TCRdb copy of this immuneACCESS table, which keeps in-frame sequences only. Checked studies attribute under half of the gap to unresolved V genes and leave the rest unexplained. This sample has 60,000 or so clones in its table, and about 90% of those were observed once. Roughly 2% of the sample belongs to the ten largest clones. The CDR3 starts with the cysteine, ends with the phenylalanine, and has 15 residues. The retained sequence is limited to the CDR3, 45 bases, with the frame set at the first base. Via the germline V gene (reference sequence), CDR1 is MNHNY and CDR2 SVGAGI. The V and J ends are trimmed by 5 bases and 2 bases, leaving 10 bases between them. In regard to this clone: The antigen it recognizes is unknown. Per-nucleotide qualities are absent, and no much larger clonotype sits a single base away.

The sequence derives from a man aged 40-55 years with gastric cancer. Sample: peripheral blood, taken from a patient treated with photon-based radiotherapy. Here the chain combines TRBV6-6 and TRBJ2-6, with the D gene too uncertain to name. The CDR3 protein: CASSQNPPGANVLTF. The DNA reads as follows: TGTGCCAGCAGTCAAAATCCTCCTGGGGCCAACGTCCTGACTTTC.